The rows below give T cell receptor beta chains drawn from one sample of a study of T cells in Graves' hyperthyroidism and ophthalmopathy. A single record per CDR3 protein comes from TCRdb applying MiXCR to the multiplex PCR reads. In the table there are over 350,000 distinct CDR3 sequences, more than 12% of which are singletons. Sequencing was done on a sample of blood. These receptors came from a man aged 45 to 65 with Graves' ophthalmopathy. Each CDR3 is given with its conserved first and last residue. D genes are given only for firm matches. Part of the rows lack a size; the others show once, few, many or a class for expanded clones.

d_call: TRBD1; j_call: TRBJ2-7; clone_size: few; v_call: TRBV20-1; cdr3_nt: TGCAGTGCTTTACAGGGGGTAACCCCCTACGAGCAGTACTTC; cdr3_aa: CSALQGVTPYEQYF
d_call: .; j_call: TRBJ1-1; clone_size: .; v_call: TRBV7-8; cdr3_nt: TGTGCCAGCAGCTTGCTAGAGGCCAACACTGAAGCTTTCTTT; cdr3_aa: CASSLLEANTEAFF
d_call: TRBD1; j_call: TRBJ2-7; clone_size: few; v_call: TRBV6-1; cdr3_nt: TGTGCCAGCAACGGTGGACAGGGCCTCCTCTACGAGCAGTACTTC; cdr3_aa: CASNGGQGLLYEQYF
d_call: .; j_call: TRBJ2-1; clone_size: many; v_call: TRBV13; cdr3_nt: TGTGCCAGCAGCTTATCTGGGTTGAGTGACAATGAGCAGTTCTTC; cdr3_aa: CASSLSGLSDNEQFF
d_call: TRBD1; j_call: TRBJ1-6; clone_size: many; v_call: TRBV28; cdr3_nt: TGTGCCAGCACTGGGGACAGGGGATCACCCCTCCACTTT; cdr3_aa: CASTGDRGSPLHF
d_call: TRBD1; j_call: TRBJ2-7; clone_size: many; v_call: TRBV6-1; cdr3_nt: TGTGCCAGCAACGGATTAGGACAGGGGGACCACGAGCAGTACTTC; cdr3_aa: CASNGLGQGDHEQYF
d_call: .; j_call: TRBJ2-2; clone_size: .; v_call: TRBV5-1; cdr3_nt: TGCGCCAGCCGGACTTTGGTGGGGAACACCGGGGAGCTGTTTTTT; cdr3_aa: CASRTLVGNTGELFF
d_call: TRBD2; j_call: TRBJ2-1; clone_size: .; v_call: TRBV5-1; cdr3_nt: TGCGCCAGCAGCTTGGCTAGCGGGATTAGAGGAAGGAATGAGCAGTTCTTC; cdr3_aa: CASSLASGIRGRNEQFF
d_call: .; j_call: TRBJ2-1; clone_size: many; v_call: TRBV5-1; cdr3_nt: TGCGCCAGCTCAGGGCCTGTGGGAGGTTCCTACAATGAGCAGTTCTTC; cdr3_aa: CASSGPVGGSYNEQFF
d_call: TRBD2; j_call: TRBJ2-1; clone_size: few; v_call: TRBV24-1; cdr3_nt: TGTGCCACCAGTGACCCCGGGACTAGCGGGAGGGCTGAGCAGTTCTTC; cdr3_aa: CATSDPGTSGRAEQFF
d_call: TRBD2; j_call: TRBJ2-7; clone_size: .; v_call: TRBV10-3; cdr3_nt: TGTGCCATCAGTGAAGAGGGACTAGCCTTGTCGCAGTACTTC; cdr3_aa: CAISEEGLALSQYF
d_call: TRBD1; j_call: TRBJ2-1; clone_size: many; v_call: TRBV24-1; cdr3_nt: TGTGCCACCGCCTTTCAGTCTCAGGGGGCAATTGAGCAGTTCTTC; cdr3_aa: CATAFQSQGAIEQFF
d_call: .; j_call: TRBJ2-7; clone_size: many; v_call: TRBV15; cdr3_nt: TGTGCCACCAGCAGAGAACAATCCTACGAGCAGTACTTC; cdr3_aa: CATSREQSYEQYF
d_call: .; j_call: TRBJ1-1; clone_size: .; v_call: TRBV7-9; cdr3_nt: TGTGCCAGCATCCCCAATACGGGGACCCTCGCCACTGAAGCTTTCTTT; cdr3_aa: CASIPNTGTLATEAFF
d_call: .; j_call: TRBJ2-3; clone_size: many; v_call: TRBV20-1; cdr3_nt: TGCAGTGCTAGAGATTTCAGACAGGCTAGCACAGATACGCAGTATTTT; cdr3_aa: CSARDFRQASTDTQYF
d_call: .; j_call: TRBJ2-2; clone_size: .; v_call: TRBV11-1; cdr3_nt: TGTGCCAGCAGCCCTGTACTGAACACCGGGGAGCTGTTTTTT; cdr3_aa: CASSPVLNTGELFF
d_call: .; j_call: TRBJ2-1; clone_size: many; v_call: TRBV5-1; cdr3_nt: TGCGCCAGCACCCTGATCGGGGATGAGCAGTTCTTC; cdr3_aa: CASTLIGDEQFF
d_call: TRBD1; j_call: TRBJ1-1; clone_size: many; v_call: TRBV20-1; cdr3_nt: TGCAGTGCTAGCCCCGCCCCTGGACAGGGTCTTGAGGGGAACACTGAAGCTTTCTTT; cdr3_aa: CSASPAPGQGLEGNTEAFF
d_call: .; j_call: TRBJ2-7; clone_size: many; v_call: TRBV3-1; cdr3_nt: TGTGCCAGCAGCCAATCCAGGGGCGGTAACGAGCAGTACTTC; cdr3_aa: CASSQSRGGNEQYF
d_call: .; j_call: TRBJ2-3; clone_size: many; v_call: TRBV5-1; cdr3_nt: TGCGCCAGCAACCACCAGGGTACAGATACGCAGTATTTT; cdr3_aa: CASNHQGTDTQYF
d_call: TRBD2; j_call: TRBJ2-3; clone_size: few; v_call: TRBV2; cdr3_nt: TGTGCCAGCAGGGGACTAGCGGTTAGCACAGATGCGCAGTATTTT; cdr3_aa: CASRGLAVSTDAQYF
d_call: .; j_call: TRBJ1-6; clone_size: .; v_call: TRBV19; cdr3_nt: TGTGCCAGTAGTATAGCCACAGGGCCACCCCTCCACTTT; cdr3_aa: CASSIATGPPLHF
d_call: .; j_call: TRBJ2-1; clone_size: many; v_call: TRBV4-1; cdr3_nt: TGCGCCAGCAGCCCCAGGGGCGGAAACAATGAGCAGTTCTTC; cdr3_aa: CASSPRGGNNEQFF
d_call: .; j_call: TRBJ1-1; clone_size: many; v_call: TRBV29-1; cdr3_nt: TGCAGCGTGGCTTTTAAGGGGAACACTGAAGCTTTCTTT; cdr3_aa: CSVAFKGNTEAFF